A single TCR beta chain is shown here with its context. With V trimmed by 3 bases and J by 6 bases, 2 bases remained unmatched. Germline-derived CDR1 and CDR2 are SGHNT and YYREEE (reference sequence). The CDR3 is 14 residues long. This sample was taken from a study of T cell changes during pregnancy in multiple sclerosis. Only in-frame clones appear in the TCRdb table, and some are missing; sequencing was by immunoSEQ multiplex PCR. The profile covers some 110,000 clones, with around 90% appearing a single time and about 1.5% taken by the ten largest. The material was peripheral blood, obtained in the third trimester of pregnancy. This chain uses TRBV5-4 with TRBJ2-3; 12 bases align to TRBD2. This clonotype was sampled from a female donor with multiple sclerosis, enrolled in a pregnancy study. The DNA of the CDR3 is TGTGCCAGCAGCTCTAGCGGGAGGGTGGATACGCAGTATTTT. Translation: CASSSSGRVDTQYF.